This TCR beta chain was sequenced in a study of beta chain features in type 1 diabetes. Expressed TCRB transcripts were sequenced because the isolated RNA had all been reverse transcribed beforehand. Profiling relied on immunoSEQ multiplex PCR, and the TCRdb table lists in-frame clones only, not all of them. The data show 850,000 to 900,000 clones, 17% seen once. The CDR3 sequence is 15 residues long. From germline, CDR1 is LNHNV and CDR2 YYDKDF (reference sequence). Deletions cut 0 bases from V and 2 bases from J, with 8 bases between. The receptor was derived from a woman between 18 and 29 years old in good health. The sample taken for sequencing was naive CD4+ T cells from blood. The rearrangement joins TRBV15 to TRBJ1-5, with D possibly matching TRBD1 (5 bases). The CDR3 is CATSRDQGRNQPQHF. The CDR3 DNA reads TGTGCCACCAGCAGAGACCAGGGCCGCAATCAGCCCCAGCATTTT.